This T cell receptor (beta chain) originates from a study of blood T cell repertoires in COVID-19. Study-level information: Acute and convalescent COVID-19 samples came from the United States, Italy and Spain. PBMCs, B-cell-depleted T cells, or T cells provided the cDNA or gDNA that made up the material.

Per germline, CDR1 LNHDA and CDR2 SQIVND (reference sequence). CDR3 length: 14 residues. V was cut by 5 bases and J by 0 bases, with 10 bases left in between. This clone came up once. The authors' processing: Estimation of nucleated cell counts was performed using reference gene primer amplification. The table came from immunoSEQ multiplex PCR; TCRdb's copy has only in-frame clones and leaves some out. The DNA gave D and trimming, while V, J and clone size come from that table. The sample contains tens of thousands of clones, more than 60% of which appear only once. The sample was peripheral blood. The receptor's source is a man between 65 and 80 years old with acute or convalescent COVID-19. The rearrangement joins TRBV19 to TRBJ1-1; D is perhaps TRBD1 (5 bases). The CDR3 sequence: CASSPAGVNTEAFF. In DNA form, the CDR3 reads TGTGCCAGTAGTCCCGCGGGGGTGAACACTGAAGCTTTCTTT.